The 19 T cell receptor beta chains in this list originate from one sample, sequenced in a study of blood T cell repertoires in COVID-19. Using immunoSEQ multiplex PCR, the repertoire was profiled, and TCRdb retains in-frame clones only, with some absent. Of 100,000 to 150,000 clones in the sample, 85% to 90% were seen once. The sequenced sample consisted of peripheral blood. These receptors all come from an elderly woman with acute or convalescent COVID-19.

The chain couples TRBV12-3 or TRBV12-4 to TRBJ2-5; D is uncertain. This CDR3 has 11 amino acids. V lost 6 bases and J lost 5, with 7 bases in between. CDR3 sequence (DNA): TGTGCCAGCAGGGAGAGGGAGACCCAGTACTTC. This gives the protein CASRERETQYF.

The chain couples TRBV5-1 to TRBJ1-2; 7 nucleotides line up with TRBD1. The CDR3 is 12 amino acids. Germline V CDR1 and CDR2: SGHRS, YFSETQ. V was pared by 2 bases and J by 6 bases, with 1 base of the junction left unmatched. The CDR3 DNA is TGCGCCAGCAGCTTAGGACAGGATGGCTACACCTTC. Its translation is CASSLGQDGYTF.

The CDR3 is CASSRSRYTDTQYF. The CDR3 nucleotides read TGTGCCAGCAGCCGGAGCCGATACACAGATACGCAGTATTTT. The chain employs TRBV3-1 (or the pseudogene TRBV3-2) and TRBJ2-3; D unresolved. Germline CDR1 LGHDT, CDR2 YNNKEL (reference sequence). The CDR3 totals 14 residues. With 4 bases removed from V and 2 bases from J, the gap between germline ends came to 10 bases.

The J gene is TRBJ2-5, the V gene TRBV4-3; D gene unclear. From germline, CDR1 is LGHNA and CDR2 YSLEER. V was cut by 1 base and J by 3 bases, with 12 bases left in between. The CDR3 is 15 amino acids. The DNA of the CDR3 is TGCGCCAGCAGCCAAGTTTCTGGGCAGGAAGAGACCCAGTACTTC. It translates to CASSQVSGQEETQYF.

The chain combines TRBV5-4 with TRBJ1-2; a possible D gene is TRBD1 (6 bases). This CDR3 has 13 amino acids. Germline V CDR1 and CDR2: SGHNT, YYREEE (reference sequence). V shed 4 bases and J shed 4 bases, with 11 bases lying between them. The CDR3 DNA follows: TGTGCCAGCAGCCAGGACAGTACCTATGGCTACACCTTC. This encodes CASSQDSTYGYTF.

The CDR3 region has the DNA TGTGCCAGCAGTGGCCCCTCGGGGTTTTTATCCCATATCGGACAGTTCTTC. Its protein is CASSGPSGFLSHIGQFF. The rearrangement links TRBV6-1 to TRBJ2-1, with a weak D call TRBD2 (5 bases). Trimming shortened V by 4 bases and J by 13 bases, and 29 bases separated the two germline ends. This CDR3 has 17 amino acids. The germline CDR1 and CDR2 sequences are MNHNS and SASEGT.

The genes are TRBV15 and TRBJ1-1, with TRBD1 identical over 7 bases. After removal of 6 bases from V and 1 base from J, the junction contained 5 bases not matched to a gene. The CDR3 extends over 14 amino acids. The germline CDR1 and CDR2 sequences are LNHNV and YYDKDF (reference sequence). The CDR3: CATSTGQKNTEAFF. CDR3 in DNA: TGTGCCACCAGTACGGGACAGAAGAACACTGAAGCTTTCTTT.

The chain links TRBV7-2 to TRBJ1-5; no clear D. This CDR3 has 13 amino acids. The V gene's germline CDR1 is SGHTA and CDR2 FQGNSA. V was pared by 3 bases and J by 7 bases, with 10 bases between. This CDR3 reads CASSFWRKQPQHF. The CDR3 DNA is TGTGCCAGCAGCTTTTGGAGAAAGCAGCCCCAGCATTTT.

The J gene is TRBJ1-2, the V gene TRBV28, with TRBD1 matching 7 bases. Germline trimming cut 6 bases from V and 4 bases from J; bases unmatched to any gene: 20. The germline V gene encodes CDR1 MDHEN and CDR2 SYDVKM. This CDR3 has 18 amino acids. The CDR3: CASSTSGTAGGLIYGYTF. The DNA of the CDR3 is TGTGCCAGCAGCACCTCAGGGACAGCCGGTGGGCTAATCTATGGCTACACCTTC.

V and J are TRBV7-2 and TRBJ1-6; the D is unclear. Germline CDR1 is SGHTA and CDR2 is FQGNSA. This CDR3 is built from 13 residues. V dropped 6 bases and J dropped 10 bases, with 13 bases sitting between them. CDR3 protein: CASSRARGSPLHF. Here the CDR3 DNA reads TGTGCCAGCAGTCGAGCGCGCGGATCACCCCTCCACTTT. Full variable domain (outside the CDR3, taken from reference TRBV7-2 and TRBJ1-6): GAGVSQSPSNKVTEKGKDVELRCDPISGHTALYWYRQSLGQGLEFLIYFQGNSAPDKSGLPSDRFSAERTGGSVSTLTIQRTQQEDSAVYLCASSRARGSPLHFGNGTRLTVT.

V and J are TRBV2 and TRBJ1-6, with D possibly TRBD1 on 5 matching bases. V was cut by 8 bases and J by 0 bases, with 11 bases left in between. Germline V gives CDR1 SNHLY, CDR2 FYNNEI. This CDR3 has 15 amino acids. The CDR3 loop is CASGPGGSYNSPLHF. In DNA, the CDR3 is TGTGCCAGCGGGCCCGGGGGCTCCTATAATTCACCCCTCCACTTT. The full variable domain, rest sourced from reference TRBV2 and TRBJ1-6, is EPEVTQTPSHQVTQMGQEVILRCVPISNHLYFYWYRQILGQKVEFLVSFYNNEISEKSEIFDDQFSVERPDGSNFTLKIRSTKLEDSAMYFCASGPGGSYNSPLHFGNGTRLTVT.

CDR3 in DNA: TGTGCCAGCAGCGTAGGGCAGGTTCTTAACTATGGCTACACCTTC. Protein product: CASSVGQVLNYGYTF. This rearrangement joins TRBV9 to TRBJ1-2; D remains unclear. Trimming stripped 0 bases from V and 1 base from J, with 10 bases between. Germline-derived CDR1 and CDR2 are SGDLS and YYNGEE. The CDR3 spans 15 residues.

V gene TRBV27 combines with J gene TRBJ1-6, with 7 bases that match TRBD1. Per germline, CDR1 MNHEY and CDR2 SMNVEV (reference sequence). V was clipped by 5 bases and J by 7 bases; unmatched bases: 11. CDR3 length equals 16 residues. The CDR3 DNA follows: TGTGCCAGCAGTGTAACGACAGGGAGCTCGAATTCACCCCTCCACTTT. Its protein is CASSVTTGSSNSPLHF.

The chain joins TRBV7-2 to TRBJ1-2; the match to TRBD1 covers 8 bases. Germline loops: CDR1 SGHTA, CDR2 FQGNSA. This CDR3 is built from 15 residues. Trimming removed 4 bases from V and 5 bases from J; junction bases left unmatched: 9. Here the CDR3 DNA reads TGTGCCAGCAGCTCCCCCACAGGGGGAGTATATGGCTACACCTTC. As protein: CASSSPTGGVYGYTF. Together with reference TRBV7-2 and TRBJ1-2, the CDR3 gives the full variable domain: GAGVSQSPSNKVTEKGKDVELRCDPISGHTALYWYRQSLGQGLEFLIYFQGNSAPDKSGLPSDRFSAERTGGSVSTLTIQRTQQEDSAVYLCASSSPTGGVYGYTFGSGTRLTVV.

This clone has more than one count but fewer than ten. The rearrangement uses TRBV5-5 and TRBJ1-5; weak D call: TRBD1 (5 bases). This CDR3 contains 15 residues. Germline V gives CDR1 SGHKS, CDR2 YYEKEE (reference sequence). V was cut by 2 bases and J by 2 bases, with 11 bases left in between. This CDR3 is CASSFGTGGNQPQHF. CDR3 sequence (DNA): TGTGCCAGCAGCTTTGGGACGGGGGGCAATCAGCCCCAGCATTTT. Variable domain in full (rest from reference TRBV5-5 and TRBJ1-5): DAGVTQSPTHLIKTRGQQVTLRCSPISGHKSVSWYQQVLGQGPQFIFQYYEKEERGRGNFPDRFSARQFPNYSSELNVNALLLGDSALYLCASSFGTGGNQPQHFGDGTRLSIL.

The DNA for the CDR3 is TGTGCCAGTAGTATCTCCGGGACAGGGACCTACGAGCAGTACTTC. Amino acid sequence: CASSISGTGTYEQYF. V is TRBV19 and J is TRBJ2-7; TRBD1 matches 9 bases. Losses at the gene ends were 3 bases for V and 2 bases for J; bases not matched to a gene: 5. CDR1 is LNHDA, CDR2 SQIVND, per germline (reference sequence). The length of the CDR3 is 15 residues.

The chain employs TRBV11-2 and TRBJ2-1; 11 bases are a match to TRBD2. This CDR3 contains 15 residues. The junction had 4 bases not matched to a gene; V was cut back by 5 bases and J by 4 bases. The germline V gene has CDR1 SGHAT and CDR2 FQNNGV. CDR3 loop: CASSGLAGAYNEQFF. The CDR3 DNA follows: TGTGCCAGCAGCGGACTAGCGGGCGCATACAATGAGCAGTTCTTC.

The V gene is TRBV5-4, the J gene TRBJ1-1, with 9 nucleotides matching TRBD1. Germline-derived CDR1 and CDR2 are SGHNT and YYREEE (reference sequence). The junction had 8 bases not matched to a gene; V was cut back by 4 bases and J by 7 bases. The CDR3 is 14 amino acids. DNA of the CDR3: TGTGCCAGCAGCGCACAGGGGGCCCGAGGTGAAGCTTTCTTT. It specifies CASSAQGARGEAFF.

The chain joins TRBV15 to TRBJ1-1; D is unresolved. Germline V gene sequence: CDR1 LNHNV, CDR2 YYDKDF (reference sequence). With 0 bases removed from V and 3 bases from J, the gap between germline ends came to 5 bases. The CDR3 extends over 13 amino acids. CDR3 sequence (DNA): TGTGCCACCAGCAGAGATCGGTACACTGAAGCTTTCTTT. Its protein product is CATSRDRYTEAFF.